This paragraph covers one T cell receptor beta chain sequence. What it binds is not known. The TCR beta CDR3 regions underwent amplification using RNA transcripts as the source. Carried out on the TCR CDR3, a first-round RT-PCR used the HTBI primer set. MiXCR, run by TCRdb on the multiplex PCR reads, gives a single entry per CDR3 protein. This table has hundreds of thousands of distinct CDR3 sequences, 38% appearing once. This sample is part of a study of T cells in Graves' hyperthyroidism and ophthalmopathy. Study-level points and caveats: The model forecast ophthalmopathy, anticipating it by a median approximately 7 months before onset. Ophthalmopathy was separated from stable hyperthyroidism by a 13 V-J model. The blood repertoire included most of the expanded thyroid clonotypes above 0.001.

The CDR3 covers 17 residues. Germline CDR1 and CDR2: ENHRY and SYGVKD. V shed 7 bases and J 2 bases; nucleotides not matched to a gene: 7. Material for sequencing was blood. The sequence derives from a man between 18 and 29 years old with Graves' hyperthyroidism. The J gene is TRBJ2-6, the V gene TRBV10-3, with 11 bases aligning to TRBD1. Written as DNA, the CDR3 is TGTGCCATCACCCGGGACAGGGGGAACACTGGGGCCAACGTCCTGACTTTC. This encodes CAITRDRGNTGANVLTF.